Below are 17 T cell receptor beta chains sequenced from a single sample in a study of shared clonotypes between healthy human individuals. Assay used: immunoSEQ multiplex PCR; TCRdb lists only in-frame clones, some missing. Seen here are 2 million to 2.5 million clones, 90% to 95% observed once, and the top ten hold 0.13%. The source material was naive CD4+ T cells sorted from blood. Described subset: CD45RA+ positively selected. The receptors stem from a man aged 18-30 years in good health.

The chain links TRBV6-1 to TRBJ2-1; perhaps TRBD2 as D (6 bases). The V end was cut by 8 bases, the J end by 4 bases, with 15 bases between. This CDR3 is built from 14 residues. Germline V gene sequence: CDR1 MNHNS, CDR2 SASEGT. Written as DNA, the CDR3 is TGTGCCAGCTTACGTTGGGGGACTTACAATGAGCAGTTCTTC. This translates into CASLRWGTYNEQFF.

The J gene is TRBJ2-7, the V gene TRBV4-1; D may match TRBD1 or TRBD2 (5 bases each). CDR3 length equals 14 residues. Trimming stripped 5 bases from V and 4 bases from J, with 15 bases between. In germline, CDR1 is MGHRA, CDR2 YSYEKL. CDR3 residues: CASSFRDGIYEQYF. CDR3 in DNA: TGCGCCAGCAGCTTCCGGGACGGGATTTACGAGCAGTACTTC.

The rearrangement links TRBV29-1 to TRBJ2-7, with TRBD2 matching 10 bases. The V segment lost 3 bases and the J segment 0 bases; nucleotides outside the gene matches: 5. The germline CDR1 and CDR2 sequences are SQVTM and ANQGSEA. The CDR3 length is 15 residues. The CDR3 DNA follows: TGCAGCGTTGAGAGTAGCGGGAGGCACTCCTACGAGCAGTACTTC. Translating it yields CSVESSGRHSYEQYF.

This clone appeared a few times. This chain connects TRBV5-1 to TRBJ2-7; perhaps TRBD1 as D (6 bases). Germline CDR1 is SGHRS and CDR2 is YFSETQ. The CDR3 length is 12 residues. Trimming cost V 4 bases and J 3 bases, with 8 bases left between them. CDR3 in amino acids: CASSVQGYEQYF. The CDR3 DNA reads TGCGCCAGCAGCGTACAGGGCTACGAGCAGTACTTC.

This chain links TRBV29-1 with TRBJ2-3, with TRBD1 as a possible D gene (6 bases). This CDR3 region has 12 residues. Trimming removed 4 bases from V and 4 bases from J, with 9 bases in between. From germline, CDR1 is SQVTM and CDR2 ANQGSEA. The CDR3 DNA reads as TGCAGCGTTGTTAAGGGGGCAGATACGCAGTATTTT. Translated, it gives CSVVKGADTQYF.

V and J are TRBV27 and TRBJ2-1; 11 bases agree with TRBD2. V was clipped by 5 bases and J by 6 bases; unmatched bases: 9. CDR1 and CDR2 (germline): MNHEY, SMNVEV (reference sequence). This CDR3 contains 16 residues. CDR3 residues: CASSRRTGTSGNEQFF. CDR3 nucleotide sequence: TGTGCCAGCAGTCGAAGGACCGGGACTAGCGGCAATGAGCAGTTCTTC.

The rearrangement uses TRBV29-1 and TRBJ2-3, with 9 bases lining up with TRBD1. With V trimmed by 0 bases and J by 9 bases, 7 bases remained unmatched. The CDR3 contains 14 residues. Germline V CDR1 and CDR2: SQVTM, ANQGSEA. CDR3 coding DNA: TGCAGCGTTGAAGATGCCGGACAGGGGAGCACGCAGTATTTT. Translating it yields CSVEDAGQGSTQYF.

The V call is TRBV18, the J call TRBJ2-6, with D maybe TRBD2 (6 bases). Germline-derived CDR1 and CDR2 are KGHSH and LQKENI. The CDR3 spans 15 residues. V gave up 6 bases and J gave up 2 bases, with 11 bases separating them. The CDR3 loop is CASSPRETGANVLTF. The CDR3 DNA follows: TGTGCCAGCTCTCCCCGGGAGACTGGGGCCAACGTCCTGACTTTC.

The V and J genes are TRBV6-1 and TRBJ2-7, with 10 bases identical to TRBD2. J was trimmed by 5 bases and V by 5 bases; bases with no gene match: 3. In germline, CDR1 is MNHNS, CDR2 SASEGT. This CDR3 is built from 13 residues. DNA of the CDR3: TGTGCCAGCAGTAGTAGCGGGGGGAACGAGCAGTACTTC. This sequence encodes CASSSSGGNEQYF.

The rearrangement joins TRBV5-1 to TRBJ2-1; 8 bases match TRBD1. After removal of 4 bases from V and 15 bases from J, the junction contained 6 bases not matched to a gene. Germline-derived CDR1 and CDR2 are SGHRS and YFSETQ. The CDR3 covers 11 residues. The CDR3 nucleotides are TGCGCCAGCAGCCCCGGACAGGGCCTGTTCTTC. It is translated as CASSPGQGLFF.

CDR3 in amino acids: CASSQVREGEKLFF. CDR3 nucleotides: TGCGCCAGCAGCCAAGTCAGGGAGGGAGAAAAACTGTTTTTT. V and J are TRBV4-1 and TRBJ1-4; tentatively, D is TRBD1 (5 bases). V dropped 1 base and J dropped 8 bases, with 11 bases sitting between them. Germline values: CDR1 MGHRA, CDR2 YSYEKL. The CDR3 spans 14 residues.

J is TRBJ2-3 and V is TRBV2, with D possibly being TRBD2 (6 bases). V was cut by 7 bases and J by 0 bases, with 14 bases left in between. The CDR3 is 15 residues long. CDR1 and CDR2 from the germline V gene are SNHLY and FYNNEI. The CDR3 spells CASNYAGPSTDTQYF. As DNA, the CDR3 is TGTGCCAGCAATTACGCGGGGCCCAGCACAGATACGCAGTATTTT.

J is TRBJ1-2 and V is TRBV30; maybe TRBD1 (5 bases). V gave up 4 bases and J gave up 8 bases, with 17 bases separating them. CDR1 and CDR2 from the germline V gene are GTSNPN and SVGIG (reference sequence). The CDR3 covers 13 residues. CDR3 in DNA: TGTGCCTGGACCCATGGTCCAGGGTCCGGCTACACCTTC. It yields the protein CAWTHGPGSGYTF. The full variable domain, in which reference TRBV30 and TRBJ1-2 provide the parts outside the CDR3, is SQTIHQWPATLVQPVGSPLSLECTVEGTSNPNLYWYRQAAGRGLQLLFYSVGIGQISSEVPQNLSASRPQDRQFILSSKKLLLSDSGFYLCAWTHGPGSGYTFGSGTRLTVV.

This clone was seen a single time. The same CDR3 also results from other DNA sequences found in this sample. The rearrangement uses TRBV5-4 and TRBJ1-1; D is perhaps TRBD1 (6 bases). CDR3 length equals 14 residues. Germline assignment: CDR1 SGHNT and CDR2 YYREEE (reference sequence). V dropped 3 bases and J dropped 1 base, with 10 bases sitting between them. The CDR3 nucleotides are TGTGCCAGCAGCTCGACAGGAGGGAACACTGAAGCTTTCTTT. It translates to CASSSTGGNTEAFF.

The rearrangement uses TRBV27 and TRBJ2-1, with 11 bases identical to TRBD2. CDR3 length: 15 residues. The germline V gene has CDR1 MNHEY and CDR2 SMNVEV (reference sequence). V lost 10 bases, J lost 2 bases, and 7 bases stayed unmatched. DNA for the CDR3: TGTGCCACACAAGTAGCGGGAGGGCCCTACAATGAGCAGTTCTTC. This encodes CATQVAGGPYNEQFF.

The DNA of the CDR3 is TGTGCCAGCAGCTTAAGGGGGGCGAGCACAGATACGCAGTATTTT. This encodes CASSLRGASTDTQYF. The chain is built from TRBV11-2 and TRBJ2-3; tentatively, D is TRBD1 or TRBD2 (6 bases each). V shed 2 bases and J shed 0 bases, with 9 bases lying between them. The CDR3 extends over 15 amino acids. CDR1 is SGHAT, CDR2 FQNNGV, per germline.

The DNA of the CDR3 is TGTGCCAGCAGTACGCCCGGGACAGGGTATGGCTACACCTTC. Residues: CASSTPGTGYGYTF. This chain links TRBV6-5 with TRBJ1-2; 9 nucleotides agree with TRBD1. Germline V CDR1 and CDR2: MNHEY, SVGAGI. The CDR3 loop spans 14 amino acids. V lost 5 bases and J lost 5; bases outside the gene matches: 6.